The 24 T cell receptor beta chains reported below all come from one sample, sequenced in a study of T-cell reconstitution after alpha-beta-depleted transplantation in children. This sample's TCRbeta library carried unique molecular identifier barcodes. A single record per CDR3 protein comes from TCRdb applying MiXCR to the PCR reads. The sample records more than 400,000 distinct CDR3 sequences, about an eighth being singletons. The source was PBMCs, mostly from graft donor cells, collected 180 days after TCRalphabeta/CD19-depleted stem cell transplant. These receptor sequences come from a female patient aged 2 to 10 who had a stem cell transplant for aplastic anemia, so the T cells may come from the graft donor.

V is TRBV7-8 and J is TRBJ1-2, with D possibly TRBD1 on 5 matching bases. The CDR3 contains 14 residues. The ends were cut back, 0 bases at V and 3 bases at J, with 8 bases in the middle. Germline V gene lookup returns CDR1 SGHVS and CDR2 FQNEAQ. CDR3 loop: CASSLAGVDYGYTF. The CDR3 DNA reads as TGTGCCAGCAGCTTAGCAGGGGTCGACTATGGCTACACCTTC.

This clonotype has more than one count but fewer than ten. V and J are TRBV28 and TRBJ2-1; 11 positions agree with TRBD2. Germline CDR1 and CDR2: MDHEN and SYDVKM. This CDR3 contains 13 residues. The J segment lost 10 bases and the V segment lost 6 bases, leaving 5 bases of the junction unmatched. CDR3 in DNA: TGTGCCAGCAGACTAGCGGGAGAACAGGAGCAGTTCTTC. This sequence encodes CASRLAGEQEQFF. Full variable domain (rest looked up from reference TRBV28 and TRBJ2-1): DVKVTQSSRYLVKRTGEKVFLECVQDMDHENMFWYRQDPGLGLRLIYFSYDVKMKEKGDIPEGYSVSREKKERFSLILESASTNQTSMYLCASRLAGEQEQFFGPGTRLTVL.

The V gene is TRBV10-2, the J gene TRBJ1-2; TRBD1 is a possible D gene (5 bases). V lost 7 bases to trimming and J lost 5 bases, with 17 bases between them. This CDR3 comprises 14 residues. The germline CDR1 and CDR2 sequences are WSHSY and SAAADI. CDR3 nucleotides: TGCGCCAGCACCAGGCAGGGTGAGGTATATGGCTACACCTTC. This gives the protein CASTRQGEVYGYTF.

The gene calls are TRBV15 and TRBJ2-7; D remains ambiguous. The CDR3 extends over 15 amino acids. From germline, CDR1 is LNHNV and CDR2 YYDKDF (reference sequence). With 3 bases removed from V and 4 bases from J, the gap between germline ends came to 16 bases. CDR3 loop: CATSRMDVPQYEQYF. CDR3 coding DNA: TGTGCCACCAGCAGGATGGACGTACCTCAATACGAGCAGTACTTC.

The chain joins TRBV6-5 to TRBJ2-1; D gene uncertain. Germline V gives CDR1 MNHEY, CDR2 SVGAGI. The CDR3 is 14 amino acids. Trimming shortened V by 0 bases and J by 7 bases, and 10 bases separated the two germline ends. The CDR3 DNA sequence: TGTGCCAGCAGTTACTCAGTTTATCAGAATGAGCAGTTCTTC. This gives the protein CASSYSVYQNEQFF.

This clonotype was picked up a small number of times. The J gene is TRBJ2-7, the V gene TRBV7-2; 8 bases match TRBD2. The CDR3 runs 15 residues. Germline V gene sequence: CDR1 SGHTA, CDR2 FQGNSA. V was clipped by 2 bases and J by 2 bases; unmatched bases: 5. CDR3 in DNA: TGTGCCAGCAGCTTAAAAAGCGGGGGAGCCTACGAGCAGTACGTC. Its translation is CASSLKSGGAYEQYV.

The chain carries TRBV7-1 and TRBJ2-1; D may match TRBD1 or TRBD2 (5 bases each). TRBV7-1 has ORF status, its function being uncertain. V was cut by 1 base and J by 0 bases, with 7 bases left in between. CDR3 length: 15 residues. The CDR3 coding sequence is TGTGCCAGCAGCTCAGAGGGGAGCTCCTACAATGAGCAGTTCTTC. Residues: CASSSEGSSYNEQFF.

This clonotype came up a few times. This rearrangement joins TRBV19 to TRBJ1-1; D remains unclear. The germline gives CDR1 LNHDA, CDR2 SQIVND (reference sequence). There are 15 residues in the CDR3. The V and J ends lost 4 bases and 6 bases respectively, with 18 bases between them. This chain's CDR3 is CASSTRSGERAEAFF. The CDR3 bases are TGTGCCAGTAGTACACGGTCCGGGGAAAGGGCTGAAGCTTTCTTT. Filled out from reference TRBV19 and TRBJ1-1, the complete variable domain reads DGGITQSPKYLFRKEGQNVTLSCEQNLNHDAMYWYRQDPGQGLRLIYYSQIVNDFQKGDIAEGYSVSREKKESFPLTVTSAQKNPTAFYLCASSTRSGERAEAFFGQGTRLTVV.

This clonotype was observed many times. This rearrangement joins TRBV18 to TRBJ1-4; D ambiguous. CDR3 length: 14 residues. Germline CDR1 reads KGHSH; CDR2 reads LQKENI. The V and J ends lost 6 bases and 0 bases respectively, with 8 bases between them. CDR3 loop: CASSPTATNEKLFF. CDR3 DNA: TGTGCCAGCTCCCCGACGGCAACTAATGAAAAACTGTTTTTT.

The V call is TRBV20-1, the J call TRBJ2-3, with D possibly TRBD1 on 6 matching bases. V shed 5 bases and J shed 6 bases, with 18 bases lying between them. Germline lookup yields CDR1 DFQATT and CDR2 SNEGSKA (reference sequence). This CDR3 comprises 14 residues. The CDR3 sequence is CSARPLNRADTQYF. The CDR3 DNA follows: TGCAGTGCTCGACCCCTAAACAGGGCTGATACGCAGTATTTT.

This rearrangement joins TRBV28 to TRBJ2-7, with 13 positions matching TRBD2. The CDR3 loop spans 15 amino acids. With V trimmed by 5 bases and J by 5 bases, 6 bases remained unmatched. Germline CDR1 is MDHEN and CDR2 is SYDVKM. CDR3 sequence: CASSRGLAGLHEQYF. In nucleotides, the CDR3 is TGTGCCAGCAGTCGGGGACTAGCGGGACTCCACGAGCAGTACTTC.

CDR3 bases: TGTGCCAGCAGTTACTCAGGAGGGGGTATGGACATTCAGTACTTC. As protein: CASSYSGGGMDIQYF. V usage is TRBV6-5 and J usage is TRBJ2-4, with D perhaps TRBD1 or TRBD2 (6 bases each). The V end lost 0 bases, the J end lost 8 bases, and 14 bases lay between the germline ends. From germline, CDR1 is MNHEY and CDR2 SVGAGI. The CDR3 length is 15 residues.

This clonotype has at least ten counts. CDR3 in DNA: TGCGCCAGCAGCTTGGTCGAGGGGCTTGGCTATGGCTACACCTTC. Amino acids: CASSLVEGLGYGYTF. The rearrangement links TRBV5-1 to TRBJ1-2, with D possibly TRBD1 on 5 matching bases. V was shortened by 0 bases and J by 4 bases, with 13 bases between the two germline ends. This CDR3 comprises 15 residues. Germline V gene sequence: CDR1 SGHRS, CDR2 YFSETQ.

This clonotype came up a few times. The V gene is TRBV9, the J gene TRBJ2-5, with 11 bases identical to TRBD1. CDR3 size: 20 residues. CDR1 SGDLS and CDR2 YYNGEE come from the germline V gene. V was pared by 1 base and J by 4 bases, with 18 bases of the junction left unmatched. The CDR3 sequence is CASSVTPWTGGSRRRETQYF. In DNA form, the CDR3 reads TGTGCCAGCAGCGTAACCCCGTGGACAGGGGGCTCCCGGCGGCGAGAGACCCAGTACTTC.

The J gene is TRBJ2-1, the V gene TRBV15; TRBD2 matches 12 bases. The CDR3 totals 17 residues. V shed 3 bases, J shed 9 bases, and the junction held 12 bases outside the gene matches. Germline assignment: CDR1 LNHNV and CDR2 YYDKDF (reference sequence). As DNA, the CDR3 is TGTGCCACCAGCAGGCCTGGACTAGCGGGGTCTTACGGTGAGCAGTTCTTC. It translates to CATSRPGLAGSYGEQFF. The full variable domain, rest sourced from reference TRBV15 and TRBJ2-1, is DAMVIQNPRYQVTQFGKPVTLSCSQTLNHNVMYWYQQKSSQAPKLLFHYYDKDFNNEADTPDNFQSRRPNTSFCFLDIRSPGLGDTAMYLCATSRPGLAGSYGEQFFGPGTRLTVL.

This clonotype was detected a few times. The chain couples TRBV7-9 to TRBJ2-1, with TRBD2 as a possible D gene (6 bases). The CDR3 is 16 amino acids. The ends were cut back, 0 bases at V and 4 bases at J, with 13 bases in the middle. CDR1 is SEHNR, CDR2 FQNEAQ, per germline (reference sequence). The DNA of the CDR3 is TGTGCCAGCAGCTTAGCTACGGGACTCTGGTACAATGAGCAGTTCTTC. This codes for CASSLATGLWYNEQFF.

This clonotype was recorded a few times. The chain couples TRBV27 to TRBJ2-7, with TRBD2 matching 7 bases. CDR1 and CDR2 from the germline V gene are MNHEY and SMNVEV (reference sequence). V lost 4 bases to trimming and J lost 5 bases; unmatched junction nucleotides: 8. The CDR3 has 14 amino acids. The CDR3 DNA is TGTGCCAGCAGTTCCCCCGGGGGGAACCACGAGCAGTACGTC. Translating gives CASSSPGGNHEQYV.

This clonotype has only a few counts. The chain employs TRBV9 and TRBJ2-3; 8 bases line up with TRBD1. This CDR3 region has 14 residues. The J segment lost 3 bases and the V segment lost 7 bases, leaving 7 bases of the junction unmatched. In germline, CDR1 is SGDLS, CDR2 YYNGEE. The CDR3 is CASGGTGITDTQYF. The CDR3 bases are TGTGCCAGCGGAGGGACAGGAATTACAGATACGCAGTATTTT.

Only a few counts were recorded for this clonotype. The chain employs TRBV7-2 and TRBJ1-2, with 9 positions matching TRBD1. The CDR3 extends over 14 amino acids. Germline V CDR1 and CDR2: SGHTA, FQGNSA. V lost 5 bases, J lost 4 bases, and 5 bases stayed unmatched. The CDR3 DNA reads TGTGCCAGCAGCCACCGACAGGGGGGCTATGGCTACACCTTC. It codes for CASSHRQGGYGYTF.

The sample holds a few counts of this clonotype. CDR3 DNA: TGCAGTGCTAGAGATGGGACAGGGGGTGTTCAGCCCCAGCATTTT. The encoded protein is CSARDGTGGVQPQHF. V gene TRBV20-1 combines with J gene TRBJ1-5; 11 positions agree with TRBD1. This CDR3 region has 15 residues. The V segment lost 0 bases and the J segment 6 bases; nucleotides outside the gene matches: 4. Germline V gene data show CDR1 as DFQATT and CDR2 as SNEGSKA (reference sequence).

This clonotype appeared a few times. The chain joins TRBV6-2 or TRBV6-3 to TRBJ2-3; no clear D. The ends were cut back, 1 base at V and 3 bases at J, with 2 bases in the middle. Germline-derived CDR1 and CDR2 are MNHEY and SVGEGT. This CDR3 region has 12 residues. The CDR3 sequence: CASSYWTDTQYF. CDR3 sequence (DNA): TGTGCCAGCAGTTACTGGACAGATACGCAGTATTTT.

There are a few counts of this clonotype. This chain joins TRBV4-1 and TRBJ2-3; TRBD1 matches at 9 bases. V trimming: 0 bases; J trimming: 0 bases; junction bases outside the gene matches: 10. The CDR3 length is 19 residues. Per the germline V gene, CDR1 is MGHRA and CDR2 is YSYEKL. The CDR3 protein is CASSQDLGTGCSSTDTQYF. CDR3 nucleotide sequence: TGCGCCAGCAGCCAAGATCTTGGGACAGGGTGTTCTAGCACAGATACGCAGTATTTT.

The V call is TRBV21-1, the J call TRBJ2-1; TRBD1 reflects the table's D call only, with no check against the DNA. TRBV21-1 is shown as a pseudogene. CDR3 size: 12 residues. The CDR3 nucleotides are TGTGCCAGCAGCGGGCGCTACAATGAGCAGTTCTTC. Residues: CASSGRYNEQFF.

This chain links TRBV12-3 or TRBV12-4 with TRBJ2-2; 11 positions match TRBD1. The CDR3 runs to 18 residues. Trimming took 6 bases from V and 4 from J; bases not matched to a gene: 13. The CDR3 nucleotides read TGTGCCAGCAGCCCTAAGTGGCCTGGGACAGGGGGCACCGGGGAGCTGTTTTTT. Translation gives CASSPKWPGTGGTGELFF.